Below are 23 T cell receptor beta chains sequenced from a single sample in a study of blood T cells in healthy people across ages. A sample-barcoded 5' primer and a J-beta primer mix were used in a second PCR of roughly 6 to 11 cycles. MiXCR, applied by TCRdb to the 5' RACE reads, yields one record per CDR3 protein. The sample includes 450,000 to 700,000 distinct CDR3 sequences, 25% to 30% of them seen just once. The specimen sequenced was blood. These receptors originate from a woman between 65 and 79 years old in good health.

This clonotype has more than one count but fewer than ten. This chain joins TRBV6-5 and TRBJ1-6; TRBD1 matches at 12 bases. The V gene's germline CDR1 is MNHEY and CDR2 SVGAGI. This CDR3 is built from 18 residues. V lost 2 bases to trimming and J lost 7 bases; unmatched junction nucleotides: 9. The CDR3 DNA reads TGTGCCAGCAGTTACGGGACAGGGGGCGCGGGGGGGAATTCACCCCTCCACTTT. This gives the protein CASSYGTGGAGGNSPLHF.

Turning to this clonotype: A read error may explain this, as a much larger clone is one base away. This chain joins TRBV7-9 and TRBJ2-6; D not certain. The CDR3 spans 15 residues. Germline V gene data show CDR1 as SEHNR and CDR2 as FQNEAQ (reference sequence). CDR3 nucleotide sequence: TGTGCCAGCAGCTTAGACAGCTCTGGGACCAACGTCCTGACTTTC. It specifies CASSLDSSGTNVLTF. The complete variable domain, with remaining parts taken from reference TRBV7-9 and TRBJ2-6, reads DTGVSQNPRHKITKRGQNVTFRCDPISEHNRLYWYRQTLGQGPEFLTYFQNEAQLEKSRLLSDRFSAERPKGSFSTLEIQRTEQGDSAMYLCASSLDSSGTNVLTFGAGSRLTVL.

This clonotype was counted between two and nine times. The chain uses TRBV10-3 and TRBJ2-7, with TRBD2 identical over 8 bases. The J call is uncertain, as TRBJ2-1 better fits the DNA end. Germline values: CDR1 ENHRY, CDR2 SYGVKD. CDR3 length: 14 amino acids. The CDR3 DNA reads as TGTGCCATCAACCGGGGGGGCGATCACAATGAGCAGTTCTTC. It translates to CAINRGGDHNEQFF.

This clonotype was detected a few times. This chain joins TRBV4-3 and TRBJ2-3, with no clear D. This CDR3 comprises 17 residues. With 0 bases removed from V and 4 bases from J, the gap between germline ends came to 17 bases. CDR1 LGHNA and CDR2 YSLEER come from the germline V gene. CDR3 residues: CASSQESLPGRPDTQYF. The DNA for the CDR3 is TGCGCCAGCAGCCAAGAAAGTCTTCCAGGACGTCCAGATACGCAGTATTTT.

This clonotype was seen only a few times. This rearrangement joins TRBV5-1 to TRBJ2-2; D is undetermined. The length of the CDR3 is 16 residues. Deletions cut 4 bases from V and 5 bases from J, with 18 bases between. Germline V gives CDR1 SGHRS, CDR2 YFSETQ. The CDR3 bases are TGCGCCAGCAGCCCTTATCAAGGCATTGGGACCGGGGAGCTGTTTTTT. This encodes CASSPYQGIGTGELFF.

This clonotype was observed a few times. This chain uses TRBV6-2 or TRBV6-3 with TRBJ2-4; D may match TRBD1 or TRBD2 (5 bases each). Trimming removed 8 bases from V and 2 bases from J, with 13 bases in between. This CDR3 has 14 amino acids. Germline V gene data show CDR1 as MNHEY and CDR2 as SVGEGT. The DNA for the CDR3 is TGTGCCAGCCGAGGGGCAGCTTCCAAAAACATTCAGTACTTC. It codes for CASRGAASKNIQYF.

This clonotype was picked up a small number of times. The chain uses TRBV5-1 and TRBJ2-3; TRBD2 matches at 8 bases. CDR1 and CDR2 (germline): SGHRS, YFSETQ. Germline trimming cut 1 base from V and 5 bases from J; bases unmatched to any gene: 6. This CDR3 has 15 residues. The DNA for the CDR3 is TGCGCCAGCAGCTTGATAGCGGGACGGGGAGATACGCAGTATTTT. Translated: CASSLIAGRGDTQYF.

CDR3 residues: CASSASGTEQYF. CDR3 DNA sequence: TGTGCCAGCAGTGCTTCAGGTACCGAGCAGTACTTC. The V gene is TRBV27, the J gene TRBJ2-7, with D uncertain. The length of the CDR3 is 12 residues. The ends were cut back, 5 bases at V and 6 bases at J, with 11 bases in the middle. Germline V gene sequence: CDR1 MNHEY, CDR2 SMNVEV (reference sequence).

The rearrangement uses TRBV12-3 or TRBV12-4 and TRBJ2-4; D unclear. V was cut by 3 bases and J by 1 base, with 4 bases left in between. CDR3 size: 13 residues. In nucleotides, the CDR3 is TGTGCCAGCAGTTTTCGGGCCAAAAACATTCAGTACTTC. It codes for CASSFRAKNIQYF.

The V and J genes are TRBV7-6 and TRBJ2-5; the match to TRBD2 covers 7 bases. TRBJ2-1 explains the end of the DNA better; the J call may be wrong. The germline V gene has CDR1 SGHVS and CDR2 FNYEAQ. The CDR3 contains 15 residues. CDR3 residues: CASSLGGEGLDEQFF. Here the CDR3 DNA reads TGTGCCAGCAGCTTGGGGGGGGAGGGGCTTGATGAGCAGTTCTTC.

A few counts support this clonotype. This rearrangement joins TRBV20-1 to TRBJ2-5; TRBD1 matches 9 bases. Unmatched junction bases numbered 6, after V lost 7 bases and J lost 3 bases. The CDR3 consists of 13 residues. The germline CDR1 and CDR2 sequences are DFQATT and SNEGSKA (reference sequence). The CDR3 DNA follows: TGCAGTGTCCCGGACAGGGGAAAAGAGACCCAGTACTTC. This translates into CSVPDRGKETQYF.

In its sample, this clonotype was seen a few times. The CDR3 here is CASSTSGASRPAYEQYF. The DNA for the CDR3 is TGTGCCAGCAGTACTAGCGGGGCAAGTAGGCCGGCGTACGAGCAGTACTTC. This sequence joins TRBV25-1 and TRBJ2-1; TRBD2 matches 10 bases. The better agreement between TRBJ2-7 and the DNA end casts doubt on the J call. Germline V gene sequence: CDR1 MGHDK, CDR2 SYGVNS. This CDR3 contains 17 residues.

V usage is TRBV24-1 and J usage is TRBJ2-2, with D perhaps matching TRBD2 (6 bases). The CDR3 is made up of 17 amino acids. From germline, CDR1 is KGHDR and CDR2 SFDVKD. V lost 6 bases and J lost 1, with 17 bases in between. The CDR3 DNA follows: TGTGCCACCAGTAATTGGGGAGGAGGGTTGAACACCGGGGAGCTGTTTTTT. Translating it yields CATSNWGGGLNTGELFF.

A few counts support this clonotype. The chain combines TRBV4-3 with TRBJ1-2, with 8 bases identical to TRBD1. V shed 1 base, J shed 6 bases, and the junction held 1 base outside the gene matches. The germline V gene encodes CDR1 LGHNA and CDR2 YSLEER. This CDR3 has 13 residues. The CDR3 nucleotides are TGCGCCAGCAGCCAAGGGACAGGGAATGGCTACACCTTC. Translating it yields CASSQGTGNGYTF.

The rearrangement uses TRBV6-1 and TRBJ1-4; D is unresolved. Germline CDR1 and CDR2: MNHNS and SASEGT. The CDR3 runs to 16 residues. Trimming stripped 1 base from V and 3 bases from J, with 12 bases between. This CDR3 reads CASSEVARAPNEKLFF. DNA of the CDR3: TGTGCCAGCAGTGAAGTTGCCCGGGCGCCTAATGAAAAACTGTTTTTT.

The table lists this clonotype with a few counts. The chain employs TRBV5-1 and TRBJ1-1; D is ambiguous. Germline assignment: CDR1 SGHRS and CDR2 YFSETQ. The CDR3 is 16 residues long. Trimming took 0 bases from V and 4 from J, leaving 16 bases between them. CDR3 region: CASSLGLGDWFTEAFF. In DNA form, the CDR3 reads TGCGCCAGCAGCTTGGGCCTTGGGGATTGGTTCACTGAAGCTTTCTTT. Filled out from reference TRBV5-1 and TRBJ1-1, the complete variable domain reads KAGVTQTPRYLIKTRGQQVTLSCSPISGHRSVSWYQQTPGQGLQFLFEYFSETQRNKGNFPGRFSGRQFSNSRSEMNVSTLELGDSALYLCASSLGLGDWFTEAFFGQGTRLTVV.

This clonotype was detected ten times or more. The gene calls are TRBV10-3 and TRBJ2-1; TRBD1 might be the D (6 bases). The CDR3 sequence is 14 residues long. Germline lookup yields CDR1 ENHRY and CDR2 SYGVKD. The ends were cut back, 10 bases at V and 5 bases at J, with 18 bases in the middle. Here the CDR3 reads CATEFGTNDNEQFF. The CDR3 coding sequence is TGTGCCACAGAATTCGGGACAAACGACAATGAGCAGTTCTTC.

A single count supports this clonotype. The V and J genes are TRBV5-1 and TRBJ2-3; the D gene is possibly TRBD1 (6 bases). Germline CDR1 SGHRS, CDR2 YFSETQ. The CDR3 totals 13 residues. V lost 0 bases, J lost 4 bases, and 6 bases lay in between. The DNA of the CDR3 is TGCGCCAGCAGCTTGGGACAGGCAGATACGCAGTATTTT. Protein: CASSLGQADTQYF.

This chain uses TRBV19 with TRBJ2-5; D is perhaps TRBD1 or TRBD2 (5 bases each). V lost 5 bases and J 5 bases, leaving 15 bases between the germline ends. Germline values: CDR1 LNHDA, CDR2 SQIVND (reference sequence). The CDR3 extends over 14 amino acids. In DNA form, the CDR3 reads TGTGCCAGTAGTGCCGGGGCAAATGGGGAGACCCAGTACTTC. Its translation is CASSAGANGETQYF.

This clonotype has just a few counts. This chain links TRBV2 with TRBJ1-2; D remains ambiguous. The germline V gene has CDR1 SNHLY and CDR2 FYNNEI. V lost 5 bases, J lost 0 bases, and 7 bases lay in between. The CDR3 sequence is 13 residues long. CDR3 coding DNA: TGTGCCAGCAGTCAAGGCACTAACTATGGCTACACCTTC. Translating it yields CASSQGTNYGYTF.

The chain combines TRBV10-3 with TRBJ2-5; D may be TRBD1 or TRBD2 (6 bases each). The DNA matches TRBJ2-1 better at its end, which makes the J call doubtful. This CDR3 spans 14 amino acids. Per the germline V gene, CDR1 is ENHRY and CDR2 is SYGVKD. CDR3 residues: CAISDGRQGGEQFF. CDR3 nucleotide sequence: TGTGCCATCAGTGACGGGAGACAAGGGGGTGAGCAGTTCTTC.

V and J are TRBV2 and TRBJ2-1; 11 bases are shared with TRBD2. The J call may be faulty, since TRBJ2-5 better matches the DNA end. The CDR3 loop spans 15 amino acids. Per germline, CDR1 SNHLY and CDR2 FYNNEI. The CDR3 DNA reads TGTGCCAGCAGCCCACTAGCGGGGGTAAAGGAGACCCAGTACTTC. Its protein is CASSPLAGVKETQYF.

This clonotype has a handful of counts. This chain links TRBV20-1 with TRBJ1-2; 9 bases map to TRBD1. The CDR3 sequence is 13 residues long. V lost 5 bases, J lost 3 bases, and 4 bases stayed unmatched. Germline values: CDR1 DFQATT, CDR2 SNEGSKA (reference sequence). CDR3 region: CSAEGQGDYGYTF. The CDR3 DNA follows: TGCAGTGCTGAGGGACAGGGTGACTATGGCTACACCTTC.